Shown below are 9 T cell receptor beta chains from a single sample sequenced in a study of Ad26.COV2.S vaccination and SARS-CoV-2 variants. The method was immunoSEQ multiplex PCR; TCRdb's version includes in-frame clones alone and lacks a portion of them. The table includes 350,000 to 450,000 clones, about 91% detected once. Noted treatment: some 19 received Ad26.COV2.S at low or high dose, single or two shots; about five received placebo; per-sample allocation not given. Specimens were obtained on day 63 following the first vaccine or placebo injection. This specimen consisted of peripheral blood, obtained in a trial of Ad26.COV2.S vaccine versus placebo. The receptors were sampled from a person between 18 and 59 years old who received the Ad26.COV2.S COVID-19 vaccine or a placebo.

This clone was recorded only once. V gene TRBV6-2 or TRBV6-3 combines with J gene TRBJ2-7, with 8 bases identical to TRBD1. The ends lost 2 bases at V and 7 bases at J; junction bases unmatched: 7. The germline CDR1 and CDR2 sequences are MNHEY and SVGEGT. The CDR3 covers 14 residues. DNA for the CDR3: TGTGCCAGCAGTTACCCCGGACAGGGTGATGAGCAGTACTTC. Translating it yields CASSYPGQGDEQYF.

The CDR3 nucleotides are TGTGCCACCAGCAGAGATAGTGGCAGAGGATCACCCCTCCACTTT. Amino acids: CATSRDSGRGSPLHF. This rearrangement joins TRBV15 to TRBJ1-6; D is ambiguous. With 0 bases removed from V and 10 bases from J, the gap between germline ends came to 13 bases. Germline CDR1 reads LNHNV; CDR2 reads YYDKDF (reference sequence). There are 15 residues in the CDR3.

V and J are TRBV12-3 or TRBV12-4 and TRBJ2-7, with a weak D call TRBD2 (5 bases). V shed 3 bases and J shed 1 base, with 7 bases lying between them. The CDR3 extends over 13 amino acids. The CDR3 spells CASSFGSSYEQYF. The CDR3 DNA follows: TGTGCCAGCAGTTTTGGGAGTTCCTACGAGCAGTACTTC.

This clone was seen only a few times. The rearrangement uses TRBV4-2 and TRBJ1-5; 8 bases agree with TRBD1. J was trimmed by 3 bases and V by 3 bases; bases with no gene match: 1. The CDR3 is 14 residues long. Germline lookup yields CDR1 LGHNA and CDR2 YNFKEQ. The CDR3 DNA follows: TGTGCCAGCAGCCAGGGACAGGCCAATCAGCCCCAGCATTTT. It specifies CASSQGQANQPQHF.

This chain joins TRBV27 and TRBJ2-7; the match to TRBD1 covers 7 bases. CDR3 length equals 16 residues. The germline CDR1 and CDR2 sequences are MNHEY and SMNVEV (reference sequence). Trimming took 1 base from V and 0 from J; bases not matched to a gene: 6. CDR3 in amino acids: CASSLWSGGSSYEQYF. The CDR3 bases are TGTGCCAGCAGTTTATGGTCAGGGGGTAGCTCCTACGAGCAGTACTTC.

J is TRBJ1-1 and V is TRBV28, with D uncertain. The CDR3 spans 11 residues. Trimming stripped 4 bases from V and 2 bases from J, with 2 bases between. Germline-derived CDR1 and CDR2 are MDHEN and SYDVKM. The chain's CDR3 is CASSSNTEAFF. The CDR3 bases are TGTGCCAGCAGTTCAAACACTGAAGCTTTCTTT.

This chain's CDR3 is CASSEGKDGYTF. CDR3 nucleotides: TGTGCCAGCAGCGAAGGAAAAGACGGCTACACCTTC. The rearrangement joins TRBV28 to TRBJ1-2, with D unresolved. In germline, CDR1 is MDHEN, CDR2 SYDVKM. This CDR3 is 12 amino acids long. The V and J ends lost 6 bases and 8 bases respectively, with 13 bases between them.

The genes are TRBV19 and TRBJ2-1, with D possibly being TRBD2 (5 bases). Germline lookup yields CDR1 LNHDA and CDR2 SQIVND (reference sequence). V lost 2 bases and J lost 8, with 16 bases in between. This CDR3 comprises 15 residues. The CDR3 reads CASSIFGRRGYEQFF. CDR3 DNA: TGTGCCAGTAGTATATTTGGTCGTCGGGGTTATGAGCAGTTCTTC. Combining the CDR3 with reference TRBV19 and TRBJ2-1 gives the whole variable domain DGGITQSPKYLFRKEGQNVTLSCEQNLNHDAMYWYRQDPGQGLRLIYYSQIVNDFQKGDIAEGYSVSREKKESFPLTVTSAQKNPTAFYLCASSIFGRRGYEQFFGPGTRLTVL.

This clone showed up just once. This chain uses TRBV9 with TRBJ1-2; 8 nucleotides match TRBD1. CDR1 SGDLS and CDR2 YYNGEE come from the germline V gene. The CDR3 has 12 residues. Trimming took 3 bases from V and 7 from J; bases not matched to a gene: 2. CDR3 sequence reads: CASSGDRGGYTF. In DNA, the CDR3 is TGTGCCAGCAGCGGTGACAGGGGTGGCTACACCTTC.